The 24 T cell receptor beta chains in this list originate from one sample, sequenced in a study of a mutant IDH1 vaccine in newly diagnosed glioma. No cognate antigen is known for these TCRs. Here immunoSEQ multiplex PCR was the method, and the copy in TCRdb shows in-frame clones only, minus some. Of 30,000 to 45,000 clones listed, 75% to 90% are singletons. The time point was: week 11, during vaccination. A 20-mer mutant IDH1 peptide at 300 ug was injected subcutaneously with topical imiquimod. Sequenced here: peripheral blood mononuclear cells (PBMCs), sampled from a glioma patient whose treatment included an IDH1 peptide vaccine. The source is a woman aged 25 to 39 with glioma. Some clones in this sample may be carry-over from other donors' samples.

The V and J genes are TRBV5-5 and TRBJ1-4; 9 bases are a match to TRBD1. The CDR3 sequence is 19 residues long. With 4 bases clipped from V and 2 bases from J, the junction kept 15 bases outside the gene matches. Germline V gives CDR1 SGHKS, CDR2 YYEKEE (reference sequence). DNA of the CDR3: TGTGCCAGCAGCCTTCTCGGGACAGGGCGCGGGACGACTAATGAAAAACTGTTTTTT. Its protein is CASSLLGTGRGTTNEKLFF.

This chain uses TRBV9 with TRBJ2-7; D is ambiguous. The germline V and J ends were trimmed by 3 bases and 2 bases, with 12 bases remaining between them. The CDR3 has 14 residues. Germline V gives CDR1 SGDLS, CDR2 YYNGEE. The CDR3 DNA sequence: TGTGCCAGCAGCGGTGGTATTGGGGCCTACGAGCAGTACTTC. This sequence encodes CASSGGIGAYEQYF. The entire variable domain, with the rest obtained from reference TRBV9 and TRBJ2-7, is as follows: DSGVTQTPKHLITATGQRVTLRCSPRSGDLSVYWYQQSLDQGLQFLIQYYNGEERAKGNILERFSAQQFPDLHSELNLSSLELGDSALYFCASSGGIGAYEQYFGPGTRLTVT.

This chain connects TRBV10-2 to TRBJ1-1; 8 nucleotides line up with TRBD1. CDR3 length: 16 residues. Germline V gives CDR1 WSHSY, CDR2 SAAADI. The trim removed 6 bases at V and 3 bases at J, leaving 12 bases unmatched. The CDR3 DNA reads TGCGCCAGCAGGGACGGACAGGGAAAGGTTGACACTGAAGCTTTCTTT. Its protein product is CASRDGQGKVDTEAFF.

The V gene is TRBV5-4, the J gene TRBJ1-1; D call uncertain. Trimming took 2 bases from V and 1 from J, leaving 6 bases between them. Germline CDR1 reads SGHNT; CDR2 reads YYREEE (reference sequence). CDR3 length: 13 amino acids. CDR3 sequence reads: CASSLGRNTEAFF. CDR3 nucleotide sequence: TGTGCCAGCAGCTTAGGGCGGAACACTGAAGCTTTCTTT.

This chain joins TRBV6-5 and TRBJ1-1; D remains unclear. Germline CDR1 reads MNHEY; CDR2 reads SVGAGI. The CDR3 loop spans 13 amino acids. The V end lost 4 bases, the J end lost 0 bases, and 6 bases lay between the germline ends. The CDR3 spells CASSWSMNTEAFF. The CDR3 bases are TGTGCCAGCAGTTGGTCCATGAACACTGAAGCTTTCTTT.

This clone came up once. The V gene is TRBV7-2, the J gene TRBJ2-7; D call uncertain. V dropped 0 bases and J dropped 5 bases, with 2 bases sitting between them. The germline V gene encodes CDR1 SGHTA and CDR2 FQGNSA. This CDR3 is 11 amino acids long. CDR3 DNA sequence: TGTGCCAGCAGCTTAGCGGACGAGCAGTACTTC. It yields the protein CASSLADEQYF.

This clone has only a few counts. This chain joins TRBV4-2 and TRBJ2-1, with D possibly being TRBD1 or TRBD2 (5 bases each). Trimming pared 0 bases from V and 9 bases from J, leaving 15 bases between. The CDR3 consists of 15 residues. Germline V lookup: CDR1 LGHNA, CDR2 YNFKEQ. The CDR3 sequence is CASSQESRGTGEQFF. CDR3 in DNA: TGTGCCAGCAGCCAAGAGTCGCGAGGGACCGGTGAGCAGTTCTTC.

This clone is a singleton in its sample. V gene TRBV29-1 combines with J gene TRBJ2-7; TRBD2 matches 9 bases. Germline assignment: CDR1 SQVTM and CDR2 ANQGSEA. This CDR3 contains 14 residues. V lost 4 bases to trimming and J lost 4 bases; unmatched junction nucleotides: 8. The DNA of the CDR3 is TGCAGCGTTGGGGGACTAGCAGGGGGGTACGAGCAGTACTTC. Translated: CSVGGLAGGYEQYF.

This chain uses TRBV7-2 with TRBJ1-1; no reliable D call. Germline CDR1 reads SGHTA; CDR2 reads FQGNSA. Trimming took 2 bases from V and 2 from J, leaving 9 bases between them. The CDR3 has 14 residues. The CDR3: CASSLLPGNTEAFF. DNA for the CDR3: TGTGCCAGCAGCTTACTTCCCGGAAACACTGAAGCTTTCTTT.

The chain couples TRBV19 to TRBJ1-4, with TRBD1 as a possible D gene (6 bases). Germline CDR1 reads LNHDA; CDR2 reads SQIVND (reference sequence). CDR3 length equals 14 residues. The V gene lost 10 bases and the J gene lost 0 bases, with 12 bases spanning the gap. The CDR3 sequence: CATRTDPTNEKLFF. The CDR3, as DNA: TGTGCCACCAGGACAGACCCAACTAATGAAAAACTGTTTTTT.

In nucleotides, the CDR3 is TGCGCCAGCAGCTCAGGACGGTTACAAGAGACCCAGTACTTC. Residues: CASSSGRLQETQYF. This rearrangement joins TRBV5-1 to TRBJ2-5; no clear D gene. Trimming cost V 3 bases and J 2 bases, with 11 bases left between them. This CDR3 contains 14 residues. CDR1 SGHRS and CDR2 YFSETQ come from the germline V gene.

The rearrangement uses TRBV19 and TRBJ1-1; 7 nucleotides line up with TRBD1. Unmatched junction bases numbered 12, after V lost 5 bases and J lost 3 bases. Germline V gene sequence: CDR1 LNHDA, CDR2 SQIVND (reference sequence). This CDR3 contains 16 residues. As DNA, the CDR3 is TGTGCCAGTAGTCCGCAAACGACAGGGCGAGACACTGAAGCTTTCTTT. Translation gives CASSPQTTGRDTEAFF.

Only a few counts were recorded for this clone. The genes are TRBV7-3 and TRBJ1-1; D remains unclear. The V gene's germline CDR1 is SGHTA and CDR2 FQGTGA. CDR3 length: 14 amino acids. Between the trimmed V and J ends, which lost 3 bases and 1 base, there was a span of 9 bases. CDR3 in amino acids: CASSLHPGNTEAFF. CDR3 bases: TGTGCCAGCAGCTTGCACCCTGGGAACACTGAAGCTTTCTTT.

The chain is built from TRBV6-1 and TRBJ1-2; possibly TRBD1 for D (5 bases). The CDR3 contains 11 residues. Per germline, CDR1 MNHNS and CDR2 SASEGT. V was pared by 10 bases and J by 8 bases, with 14 bases between. CDR3 sequence: CATYSGIGYTF. The DNA for the CDR3 is TGTGCCACCTACTCAGGGATCGGCTACACCTTC.

The chain combines TRBV27 with TRBJ2-2, with D perhaps matching TRBD1 or TRBD2 (5 bases each). The CDR3 runs 20 residues. The V end lost 0 bases, the J end lost 3 bases, and 23 bases lay between the germline ends. Germline V gives CDR1 MNHEY, CDR2 SMNVEV (reference sequence). CDR3 bases: TGTGCCAGCAGTTTATCGAGGGACGTATTAGCTCCCCCGTACACCGGGGAGCTGTTTTTT. Residues: CASSLSRDVLAPPYTGELFF.

The chain joins TRBV2 to TRBJ2-2, with 10 bases aligning to TRBD2. V lost 5 bases, J lost 7 bases, and 7 bases stayed unmatched. CDR3 size: 15 residues. Germline CDR1 is SNHLY and CDR2 is FYNNEI. CDR3 residues: CASSSQLAGSGELFF. The CDR3 DNA sequence: TGTGCCAGCAGTTCGCAACTAGCGGGAAGCGGGGAGCTGTTTTTT.

The chain recombines TRBV5-4 with TRBJ1-4; tentative D call: TRBD1 (6 bases). The V and J ends lost 4 bases and 2 bases respectively, with 12 bases between them. This CDR3 contains 15 residues. Looked up from germline, CDR1 is SGHNT and CDR2 is YYREEE (reference sequence). For the CDR3, the DNA is TGTGCCAGCAGCCTTCGGGGGGGCACTAATGAAAAACTGTTTTTT. This gives the protein CASSLRGGTNEKLFF.

V usage is TRBV6-1 and J usage is TRBJ2-3, with D possibly matching TRBD1 (6 bases). Germline values: CDR1 MNHNS, CDR2 SASEGT. This CDR3 is 13 amino acids long. The chain's CDR3 is CGNRDTSTDTQYF. The CDR3 DNA reads TGTGGCAACAGGGATACTAGCACAGATACGCAGTATTTT.

CDR3 nucleotide sequence: TGTGCCAGCACCGAACAGGCCGGGAGGACTGAAGCTTTCTTT. The encoded protein is CASTEQAGRTEAFF. The chain uses TRBV6-5 and TRBJ1-1; D is possibly TRBD1 (5 bases). Germline V gene lookup returns CDR1 MNHEY and CDR2 SVGAGI. The V end lost 7 bases, the J end lost 5 bases, and 17 bases lay between the germline ends. CDR3 length equals 14 residues.

The V call is TRBV14, the J call TRBJ2-1; D gene uncertain. Between the trimmed V and J ends, which lost 0 bases and 8 bases, there was a span of 11 bases. The CDR3 sequence is 14 residues long. Looked up from germline, CDR1 is SGHDN and CDR2 is FVKESK. CDR3 sequence: CASSQELAIHEQFF. CDR3 in DNA: TGTGCCAGCAGCCAAGAGCTTGCGATCCATGAGCAGTTCTTC.

The chain carries TRBV10-2 and TRBJ1-2; D uncertain. Germline-derived CDR1 and CDR2 are WSHSY and SAAADI. This CDR3 is 13 amino acids long. V was pared by 2 bases and J by 4 bases, with 8 bases between. CDR3 in DNA: TGCGCCAGCAGTGAGCAGGACGGCTATGGCTACACCTTC. The encoded protein is CASSEQDGYGYTF.

The rearrangement joins TRBV7-9 to TRBJ2-7, with 10 bases lining up with TRBD1. Per the germline V gene, CDR1 is SEHNR and CDR2 is FQNEAQ (reference sequence). Losses at the gene ends were 8 bases for V and 0 bases for J; bases not matched to a gene: 16. The CDR3 has 18 amino acids. CDR3: CASERDRGLTSVSYEQYF. The CDR3, as DNA: TGTGCCAGCGAGCGGGACAGGGGACTGACTAGCGTCTCCTACGAGCAGTACTTC.

The sample holds a few counts of this clone. The J gene is TRBJ1-1, the V gene TRBV14; possible D gene TRBD1, 6 bases. The germline V gene encodes CDR1 SGHDN and CDR2 FVKESK. The CDR3 has 14 residues. The V gene lost 6 bases and the J gene lost 4 bases, with 15 bases spanning the gap. The CDR3 nucleotides read TGTGCCAGCAGATCCAGGGGTGGTGGCACTGAAGCTTTCTTT. This sequence encodes CASRSRGGGTEAFF.

The V call is TRBV2, the J call TRBJ2-2; TRBD1 might be the D (6 bases). The CDR3 extends over 15 amino acids. Trimming left V 4 bases short and J 0 bases short, with 9 bases between. Germline CDR1 and CDR2: SNHLY and FYNNEI. CDR3 DNA: TGTGCCAGCAGTGCAGGGGTGTCGAACACCGGGGAGCTGTTTTTT. The encoded protein is CASSAGVSNTGELFF.